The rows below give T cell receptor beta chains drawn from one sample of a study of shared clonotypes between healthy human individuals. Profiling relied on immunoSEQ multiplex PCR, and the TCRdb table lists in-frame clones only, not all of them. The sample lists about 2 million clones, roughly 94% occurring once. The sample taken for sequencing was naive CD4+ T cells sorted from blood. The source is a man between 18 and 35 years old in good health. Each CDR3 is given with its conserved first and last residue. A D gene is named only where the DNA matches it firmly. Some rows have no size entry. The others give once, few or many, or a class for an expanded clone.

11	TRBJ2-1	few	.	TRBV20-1	TGCAGTGCGGGGCGGGGAGATGAGCAGTTCTTC	CSAGRGDEQFF
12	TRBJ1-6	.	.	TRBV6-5	TGTGCCAGCAGTGACTGGCCTTCACCCCTCCACTTT	CASSDWPSPLHF
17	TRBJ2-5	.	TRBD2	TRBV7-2	TGTGCCAGCAGCTTAGTGGTAGCGGGAGGATGGGGGGAGACCCAGTACTTC	CASSLVVAGGWGETQYF
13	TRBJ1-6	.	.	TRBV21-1	TGTGCCAGCAGCAAGGGGGCGGATTCACCCCTCCACTTT	CASSKGADSPLHF
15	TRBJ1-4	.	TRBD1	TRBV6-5	TGTGCCAGCAGTCCCTCCGGGACAGGGAATGAAAAACTGTTTTTT	CASSPSGTGNEKLFF
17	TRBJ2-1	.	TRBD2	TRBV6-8	TGTGCCAGCAGTTACTCGCCTAGCGGGGGGGATTACAATGAGCAGTTCTTC	CASSYSPSGGDYNEQFF
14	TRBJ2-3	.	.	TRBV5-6	TGTGCCAGCTTACAGGGTCTTCGCACAGATACGCAGTATTTT	CASLQGLRTDTQYF
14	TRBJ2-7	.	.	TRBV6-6	TGTGCCAGCAGTGACCAGGGGGGGCGGGACGAGCAGTACTTC	CASSDQGGRDEQYF
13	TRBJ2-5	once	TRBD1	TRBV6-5	TGTGCCAGCAGGAAGACAGGGGGAGAGACCCAGTACTTC	CASRKTGGETQYF
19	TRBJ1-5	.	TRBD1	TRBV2	TGTGCCAGCAGGAAGTCAGCTACCGCGCGACAGGGCAGCAATCAGCCCCAGCATTTT	CASRKSATARQGSNQPQHF
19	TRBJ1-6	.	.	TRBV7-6	TGTGCCAGCAGCGTCGACGAGCTAGGGCCTCACACCTTAAATTCACCCCTCCACTTT	CASSVDELGPHTLNSPLHF
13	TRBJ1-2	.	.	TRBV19	TGTGCCAGTACCGGGGCCGAAGGCTATGGCTACACCTTC	CASTGAEGYGYTF
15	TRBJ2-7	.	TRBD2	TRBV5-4	TGTGCCAGCAGCTTGTGGAGACTAGCGGGAGATGAGCAGTACTTC	CASSLWRLAGDEQYF
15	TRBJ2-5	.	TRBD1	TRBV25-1	TGTGCCAGCAGTGATTCCCCAGGGGGAGAGGAGACCCAGTACTTC	CASSDSPGGEETQYF
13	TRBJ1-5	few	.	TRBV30	TGTGCCTGGAGTTTGGATAGCAATCAGCCCCAGCATTTT	CAWSLDSNQPQHF
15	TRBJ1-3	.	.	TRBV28	TGTGCCAGCAGCCTCGGAGGGGCACAAGGAAACACCATATATTTT	CASSLGGAQGNTIYF
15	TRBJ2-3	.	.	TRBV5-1	TGCGCCAGCGCGAAGGAAGGGGGGAGACAAGATACGCAGTATTTT	CASAKEGGRQDTQYF
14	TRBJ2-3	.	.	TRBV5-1	TGCGCCAGCAGCTTCCAGGGTCTCACAGATACGCAGTATTTT	CASSFQGLTDTQYF
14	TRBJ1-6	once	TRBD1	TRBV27	TGTGCCAGCAGTTTACGGGACAGGGATAGACCCCTCCACTTT	CASSLRDRDRPLHF
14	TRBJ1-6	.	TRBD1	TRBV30	TGTGCCTGGAGCGTACAGGGGCGGTTTTCACCCCTCCACTTT	CAWSVQGRFSPLHF
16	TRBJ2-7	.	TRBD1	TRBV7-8	TGTGCCAGCAGCTCGTCGACCCGGACAGGGGGCTACGAGCAGTACTTC	CASSSSTRTGGYEQYF
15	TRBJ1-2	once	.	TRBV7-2	TGTGCCAGCAGCCCGGGGGGGAGACTCAACCTCAGCTACACCTTC	CASSPGGRLNLSYTF
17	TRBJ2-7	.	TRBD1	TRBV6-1	TGTGCCAGCAGTGATTCGACAGGGCGCCTTCCACCGTACGAGCAGTACTTC	CASSDSTGRLPPYEQYF
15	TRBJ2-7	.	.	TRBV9	TGTGCCAGCAGCGCAAGACAGGACGCCTCCTACGAGCAGTACTTC	CASSARQDASYEQYF
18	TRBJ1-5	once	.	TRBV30	TGTGCCTGGAGTGGGGGCAGGAGCCTCGACTATAGCAATCAGCCCCAGCATTTT	CAWSGGRSLDYSNQPQHF
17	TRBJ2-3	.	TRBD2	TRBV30	TGTGCCTGGAGTCACTTACGGACTAGCGGCAACACAGATACGCAGTATTTT	CAWSHLRTSGNTDTQYF
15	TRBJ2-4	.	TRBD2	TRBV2	TGTGCCAGCAGTGAACTTTCTAGCGGGCCCAACATTCAGTACTTC	CASSELSSGPNIQYF
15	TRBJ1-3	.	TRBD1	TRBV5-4	TGTGCCAGCAGCTCCCCGGGACAGTCTGGAAACACCATATATTTT	CASSSPGQSGNTIYF
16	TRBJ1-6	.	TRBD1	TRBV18	TGTGCCAGCTCACTCGGGTTCAAGGGGGCAGAGTCACCCCTCCACTTT	CASSLGFKGAESPLHF
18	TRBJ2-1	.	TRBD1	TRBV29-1	TGCAGCGTTTCCGACAGGGGGCCACTATTATCCCCTTGGAATGAGCAGTTCTTC	CSVSDRGPLLSPWNEQFF
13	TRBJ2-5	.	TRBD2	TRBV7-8	TGTGCCAGCAGCCAGACTAGCTGGGAGACCCAGTACTTC	CASSQTSWETQYF
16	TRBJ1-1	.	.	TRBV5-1	TGCGCCAGCAGCTCCTACAGCCATTCCATGAACACTGAAGCTTTCTTT	CASSSYSHSMNTEAFF
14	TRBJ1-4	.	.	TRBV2	TGTGCCAGCAGTGAAACCTGGGTAAAGGAAAAACTGTTTTTT	CASSETWVKEKLFF
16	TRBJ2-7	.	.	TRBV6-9	TGTGCCAGCAGTGAAGCCAGGCAGTTTCCTTCCTACGAGCAGTACTTC	CASSEARQFPSYEQYF
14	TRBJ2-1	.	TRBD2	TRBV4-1	TGCGCCAGCAGCCAAGGAGCCGGGGGGAATGAGCAGTTCTTC	CASSQGAGGNEQFF
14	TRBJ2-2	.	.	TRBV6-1	TGTGCCAGCAGTGACCAGGCGGAGGGCGGGGAGCTGTTTTTT	CASSDQAEGGELFF
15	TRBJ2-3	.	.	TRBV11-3	TGTGCCAGCAGCTTCGGACGGGGTGACACAGATACGCAGTATTTT	CASSFGRGDTDTQYF
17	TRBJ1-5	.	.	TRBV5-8	TGTGCCAGCAGCCGGGCCGGAGCCTACGGGGGCAATCAGCCCCAGCATTTT	CASSRAGAYGGNQPQHF
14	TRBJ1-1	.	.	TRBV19	TGTGCCAGTAGTCTACAGGGACCGAACACTGAAGCTTTCTTT	CASSLQGPNTEAFF
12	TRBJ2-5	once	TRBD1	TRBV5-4	TGTGCCAGCAGCCGACAGGGAGAGACCCAGTACTTC	CASSRQGETQYF
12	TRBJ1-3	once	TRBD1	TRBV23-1	TGCGCCAGCCGGGACAGGAGAAACACCATATATTTT	CASRDRRNTIYF
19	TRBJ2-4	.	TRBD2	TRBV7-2	TGTGCCAGCAGCTTAGTTGGCGGGAGGTCCAACCTAGCCAAAAACATTCAGTACTTC	CASSLVGGRSNLAKNIQYF
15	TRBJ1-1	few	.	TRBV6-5	TGTGCCAGCAGTTACAAGGGTCAGGGGCCCACTGAAGCTTTCTTT	CASSYKGQGPTEAFF
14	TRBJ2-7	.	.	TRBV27	TGTGCCAGCAGTTCGGGACTCCTGTCCTACGAGCAGTACTTC	CASSSGLLSYEQYF
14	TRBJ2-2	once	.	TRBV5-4	TGTGCCAGCAGCTTGTATAGGGGAACCGGGGAGCTGTTTTTT	CASSLYRGTGELFF
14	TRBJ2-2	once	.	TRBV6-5	TGTGCCAGCAGAAAGGGGACAAACACCGGGGAGCTGTTTTTT	CASRKGTNTGELFF
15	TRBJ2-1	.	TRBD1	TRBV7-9	TGTGCCAGCAGCTTAGGGACAGGGGGCTCCAATGAGCAGTTCTTC	CASSLGTGGSNEQFF
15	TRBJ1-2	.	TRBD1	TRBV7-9	TGTGCCAGCAGCTTAAAGCAGGGGGGCTACTATGGCTACACCTTC	CASSLKQGGYYGYTF
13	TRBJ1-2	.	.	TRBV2	TGTGCCAGCAGTGAGGAGGTAGACTATGGCTACACCTTC	CASSEEVDYGYTF
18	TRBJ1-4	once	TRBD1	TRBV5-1	TGCGCCAGCAGCGCAGGACAGGGTTTCGGTGGCTATAATGAAAAACTGTTTTTT	CASSAGQGFGGYNEKLFF
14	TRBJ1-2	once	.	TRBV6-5	TGTGCCAGCAGGTTGACATTCACGGACTATGGCTACACCTTC	CASRLTFTDYGYTF
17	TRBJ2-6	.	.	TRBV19	TGTGCCAGTAGTATAGTCGGACAGCGCTCTGGGGCCAACGTCCTGACTTTC	CASSIVGQRSGANVLTF